These 12 T cell receptor beta chains originate from one sample sequenced in a study of beta chain features in type 1 diabetes listed by TCRdb under 2018. The library was built by means of the immunoSEQ multiplex PCR assay. The entire amount of isolated RNA was reverse transcribed using the High Capacity cDNA Reverse Transcription Kit, so the sequenced TCRB transcripts were expressed ones. TCRdb carries this immuneACCESS record with in-frame sequences only. Its versions omit some clonotypes, under half of them owing to an unresolved V gene in the studies checked, with the rest unexplained. In this sample the table shows some 410,000 clones, approximately 10% of which occur a single time. Together, the top ten hold approximately 0.045% of the sample. The specimen was naive CD4+ T cells from blood. Taken with the paper, the label for cell subset or site translates to: true naive CD4+ T cells. These TCRs come from a woman between 18 and 30 years old in good health.

This clone was detected only a few times. The J gene is TRBJ2-7, the V gene TRBV7-2; D not certain. Trimming took off 2 bases at V and 2 bases at J, with 10 bases between the two ends. The CDR3 contains 14 residues. Looked up from germline, CDR1 is SGHTA and CDR2 is FQGNSA. CDR3 region: CASSLRAVTYEQYF. For the CDR3, the DNA is TGTGCCAGCAGCTTACGGGCGGTAACCTACGAGCAGTACTTC.

In its sample, this clone was seen a few times. V gene TRBV9 combines with J gene TRBJ1-1; 8 positions agree with TRBD1. The V and J ends lost 3 bases and 1 base, in that order; junction bases with no gene match: 5. CDR1 and CDR2 from the germline V gene are SGDLS and YYNGEE. This CDR3 is built from 15 residues. The chain's CDR3 is CASSADRAGNTEAFF. The CDR3 DNA follows: TGTGCCAGCAGCGCGGACAGGGCGGGGAACACTGAAGCTTTCTTT.

The CDR3 DNA reads TGTGCCAGCAGCTTAGGAAGGGGAGGGGATCAGCCCCAGCATTTT. It encodes CASSLGRGGDQPQHF. This chain links TRBV11-2 with TRBJ1-5; D is possibly TRBD1 (5 bases). The V end lost 1 base, the J end lost 5 bases, and 12 bases lay between the germline ends. Per germline, CDR1 SGHAT and CDR2 FQNNGV. The CDR3 covers 15 residues.

The J gene is TRBJ2-5, the V gene TRBV7-2; the match to TRBD2 covers 9 bases. CDR3 length: 14 amino acids. CDR1 and CDR2 from the germline V gene are SGHTA and FQGNSA. The V and J ends lost 4 bases and 5 bases, in that order; junction bases with no gene match: 5. The CDR3 nucleotides are TGTGCCAGCAGCTCGGGACTAGCTAAGGAGACCCAGTACTTC. Translating it yields CASSSGLAKETQYF.

V gene TRBV28 combines with J gene TRBJ2-7; 7 bases align to TRBD1. Germline V CDR1 and CDR2: MDHEN, SYDVKM. Trimming at V came to 6 bases and at J to 6 bases, leaving 14 bases not matched to a gene. This CDR3 contains 15 residues. The CDR3 reads CASSWGTTGVAEQYV. The CDR3 nucleotides read TGTGCCAGCAGCTGGGGGACAACAGGGGTAGCCGAGCAGTACGTC.

The chain combines TRBV6-5 with TRBJ1-2; no reliable D call. With 2 bases removed from V and 0 bases from J, the gap between germline ends came to 10 bases. CDR1 is MNHEY, CDR2 SVGAGI, per germline. The CDR3 is made up of 15 amino acids. CDR3 sequence: CASSYRGDTNYGYTF. The CDR3 DNA sequence: TGTGCCAGCAGTTACCGCGGAGATACTAACTATGGCTACACCTTC.

This sequence joins TRBV4-3 and TRBJ2-1, with a tentative D call TRBD2 (6 bases). This CDR3 comprises 16 residues. The V end was cut by 3 bases, the J end by 0 bases, with 12 bases between. Per germline, CDR1 LGHNA and CDR2 YSLEER. CDR3: CASSQKRASSYNEQFF. The CDR3 coding sequence is TGCGCCAGCAGCCAGAAGCGGGCCAGCTCCTACAATGAGCAGTTCTTC.

This clone came up a few times. The chain recombines TRBV18 with TRBJ2-3; the D gene could be TRBD1 or TRBD2 (5 bases each). The CDR3 extends over 16 amino acids. Germline V lookup: CDR1 KGHSH, CDR2 LQKENI. V lost 4 bases and J 0 bases, leaving 14 bases between the germline ends. CDR3 DNA: TGTGCCAGCTCACTAACCGGGACGCTGAGCACAGATACGCAGTATTTT. Amino acid sequence: CASSLTGTLSTDTQYF. The whole variable domain, remainder taken from reference TRBV18 and TRBJ2-3, is NAGVMQNPRHLVRRRGQEARLRCSPMKGHSHVYWYRQLPEEGLKFMVYLQKENIIDESGMPKERFSAEFPKEGPSILRIQQVVRGDSAAYFCASSLTGTLSTDTQYFGPGTRLTVL.

V and J are TRBV7-9 and TRBJ1-6; 8 bases are a match to TRBD1. There are 13 residues in the CDR3. Trimming took 3 bases from V and 10 from J; bases not matched to a gene: 2. Looked up from germline, CDR1 is SEHNR and CDR2 is FQNEAQ (reference sequence). The CDR3 region is CASSLGQDSPLHF. CDR3 bases: TGTGCCAGCAGCTTGGGACAGGACTCACCCCTCCACTTT.

This clone occurred a few times. V and J are TRBV4-1 and TRBJ1-2; D gene unclear. The CDR3 contains 14 residues. Between the trimmed V and J ends, which lost 4 bases and 8 bases, there was a span of 17 bases. Germline values: CDR1 MGHRA, CDR2 YSYEKL. The CDR3 region is CASSRNGILGGYTF. The CDR3, as DNA: TGCGCCAGCAGCCGTAACGGGATTCTTGGGGGCTACACCTTC.

The chain recombines TRBV28 with TRBJ1-2, with D maybe TRBD1 (6 bases). V was trimmed by 5 bases and J by 7 bases, leaving 17 bases between them. The CDR3 is made up of 14 amino acids. Germline V CDR1 and CDR2: MDHEN, SYDVKM. This CDR3 reads CASSPPTGLGGYTF. Here the CDR3 DNA reads TGTGCCAGCAGTCCACCGACAGGTTTAGGTGGCTACACCTTC.

The gene calls are TRBV28 and TRBJ1-6, with D perhaps TRBD1 (5 bases). This CDR3 has 14 amino acids. V lost 2 bases to trimming and J lost 9 bases, with 11 bases between them. Germline CDR1 and CDR2: MDHEN and SYDVKM. The CDR3 loop is CASSLGGSGSPLHF. The CDR3 DNA sequence: TGTGCCAGCAGTTTAGGGGGAAGTGGTTCACCCCTCCACTTT. Based on the CDR3 plus reference TRBV28 and TRBJ1-6, the full variable domain is DVKVTQSSRYLVKRTGEKVFLECVQDMDHENMFWYRQDPGLGLRLIYFSYDVKMKEKGDIPEGYSVSREKKERFSLILESASTNQTSMYLCASSLGGSGSPLHFGNGTRLTVT.